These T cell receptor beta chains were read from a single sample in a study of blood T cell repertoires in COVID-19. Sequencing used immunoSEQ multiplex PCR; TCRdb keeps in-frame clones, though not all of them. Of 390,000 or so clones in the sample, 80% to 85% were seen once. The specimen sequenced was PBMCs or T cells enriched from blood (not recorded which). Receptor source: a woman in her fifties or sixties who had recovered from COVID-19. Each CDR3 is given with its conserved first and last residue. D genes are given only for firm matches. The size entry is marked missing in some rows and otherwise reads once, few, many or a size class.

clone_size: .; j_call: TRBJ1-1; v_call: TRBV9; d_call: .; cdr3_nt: TGTGCCAGCAGCGTAGCGGGGTGGGGCACTGAAGCTTTCTTT; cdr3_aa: CASSVAGWGTEAFF
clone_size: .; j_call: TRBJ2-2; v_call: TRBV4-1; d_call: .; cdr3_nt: TGCGCCAGCAGCCAAAGGTCGGGAGTGGATACCGGGGAGCTGTTTTTT; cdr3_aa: CASSQRSGVDTGELFF
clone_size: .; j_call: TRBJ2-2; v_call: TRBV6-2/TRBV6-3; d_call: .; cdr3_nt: TGTGCCAGCAGTTACGGTCAGGCCGGGGAGCTGTTTTTT; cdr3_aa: CASSYGQAGELFF
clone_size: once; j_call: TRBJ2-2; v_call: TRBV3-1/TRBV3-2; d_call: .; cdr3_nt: TGTGCCAGCAGCTACCGGAGGAGGGAGCTGTTTTTT; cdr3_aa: CASSYRRRELFF
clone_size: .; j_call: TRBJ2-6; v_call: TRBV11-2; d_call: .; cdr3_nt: TGTGCCAGCAGCTTAGATCCTCCAGGGTCTGGGGCCAACGTCCTGACTTTC; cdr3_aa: CASSLDPPGSGANVLTF
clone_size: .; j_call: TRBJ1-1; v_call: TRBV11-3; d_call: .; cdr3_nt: TGTGCCAGCAGCTTAGGACAGGCATCAATTGGAGCTTTCTTT; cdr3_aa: CASSLGQASIGAFF
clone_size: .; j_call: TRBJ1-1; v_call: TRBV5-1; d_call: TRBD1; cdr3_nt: TGCGCCAGCAGCTTAGGACAGGCTGAAGCTTTCTTT; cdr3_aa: CASSLGQAEAFF
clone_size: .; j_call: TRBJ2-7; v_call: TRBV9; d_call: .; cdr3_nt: TGTGCCAGCAGTTCGGGCGGGGCGGACGGCTACGAGCAGTACTTC; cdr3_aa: CASSSGGADGYEQYF
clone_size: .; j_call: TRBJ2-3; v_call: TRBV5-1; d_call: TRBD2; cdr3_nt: TGCGCCAGCAGGTGGCCAGCGGGGGACACAGATACGCAGTATTTT; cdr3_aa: CASRWPAGDTDTQYF
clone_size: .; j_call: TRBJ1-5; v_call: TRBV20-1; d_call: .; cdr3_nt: TGCAGTGCTAGTGTAGGGGATCAGCCCCAGCATTTT; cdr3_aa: CSASVGDQPQHF
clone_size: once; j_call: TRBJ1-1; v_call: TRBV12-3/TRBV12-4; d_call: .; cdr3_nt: TGTGCCAGCAGTCTACAGGGGAACACTGAAGCTTTCTTT; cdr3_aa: CASSLQGNTEAFF
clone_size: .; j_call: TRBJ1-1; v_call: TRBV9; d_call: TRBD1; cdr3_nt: TGTGCCAGCAGCCCCTCACAGGGGGCGAGCACTGAAGCTTTCTTT; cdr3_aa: CASSPSQGASTEAFF
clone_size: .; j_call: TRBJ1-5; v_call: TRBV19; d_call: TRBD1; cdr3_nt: TGTGCCAGTAATAACCGGGACAGGAGCACGGTTAGCAATCAGCCCCAGCATTTT; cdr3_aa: CASNNRDRSTVSNQPQHF
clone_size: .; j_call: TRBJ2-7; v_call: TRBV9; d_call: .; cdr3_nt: TGTGCCAGCAGCTCCGTAGCCGGGACTCCAATCTTC; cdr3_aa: CASSSVAGTPIF
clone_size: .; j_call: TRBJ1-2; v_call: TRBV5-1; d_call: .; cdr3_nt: TGCGCCAGCAGCGAGGAGGACTATGGCTACACCTTC; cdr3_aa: CASSEEDYGYTF
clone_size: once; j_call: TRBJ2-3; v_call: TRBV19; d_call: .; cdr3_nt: TGTGCCAGTAGTATGGCCAGGGTCACAGATACGCAGTATTTT; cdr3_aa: CASSMARVTDTQYF
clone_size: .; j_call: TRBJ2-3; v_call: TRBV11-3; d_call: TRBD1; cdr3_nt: TGTGCCAGCAGCTTGATGAGGGGGCTCACAGATACGCAGTATTTT; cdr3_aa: CASSLMRGLTDTQYF
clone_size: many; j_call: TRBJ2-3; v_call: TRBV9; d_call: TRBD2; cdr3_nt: TGTGCCAGCAGCGTAGTGGCGGGGGGGCCTACAGATACGCAGTATTTT; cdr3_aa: CASSVVAGGPTDTQYF
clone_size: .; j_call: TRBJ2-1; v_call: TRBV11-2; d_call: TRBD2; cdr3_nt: TGTGCCAGCAGCTTAGTTCATAGCGGGCTCGATGAGCAGTTCTTC; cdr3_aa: CASSLVHSGLDEQFF
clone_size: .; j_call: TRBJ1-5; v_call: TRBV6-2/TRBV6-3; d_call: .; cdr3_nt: TGTGCCAGCAGTTACGGGAGCTGGGTCAGGGAGGATCAGCCCCAGCATTTT; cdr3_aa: CASSYGSWVREDQPQHF
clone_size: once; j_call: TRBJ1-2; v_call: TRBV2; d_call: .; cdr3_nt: TGTGCCAGCAGTGAAGCGCTTCCAGGTCTTAACTATGGCTACACCTTC; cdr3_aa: CASSEALPGLNYGYTF
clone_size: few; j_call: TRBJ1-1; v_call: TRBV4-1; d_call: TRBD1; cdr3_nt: TGCGCCAGCAGCCATTGGGGACAGCCGAACACTGAAGCTTTCTTT; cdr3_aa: CASSHWGQPNTEAFF
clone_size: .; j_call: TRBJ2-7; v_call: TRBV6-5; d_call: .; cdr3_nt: TGTGCCAGCAGCTCCCATCAGACCTACGAGCAGTACTTC; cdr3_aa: CASSSHQTYEQYF
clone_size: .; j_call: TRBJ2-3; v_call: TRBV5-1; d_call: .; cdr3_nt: TGCGCCAGCAGCTTGTTATCTCCGGGATACACAGATACGCAGTATTTT; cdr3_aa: CASSLLSPGYTDTQYF
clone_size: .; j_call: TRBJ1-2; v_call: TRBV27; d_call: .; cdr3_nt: TGTGCCAGCAGTTTAACGGGGAATGGCTACACCTTC; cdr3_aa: CASSLTGNGYTF
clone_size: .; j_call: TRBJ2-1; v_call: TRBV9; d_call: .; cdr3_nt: TGTGCCAGCAGCGTAGTCGGGATGTCCTACAATGAGCAGTTCTTC; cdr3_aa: CASSVVGMSYNEQFF